Sequencing of this T cell receptor (beta chain) was carried out in a study of response to subunit inactivated influenza vaccine. Overall study findings and caveats: Authors suggested each seasonal influenza vaccination recruits few new T cells.

Points on this clonotype: Antigen: not known.

TCRdb ran MiXCR on the RT-PCR reads and lists one entry per CDR3 protein. The sample holds 650,000 to 700,000 distinct CDR3 sequences, about 15% seen once. From germline, CDR1 is DFQATT and CDR2 SNEGSKA (reference sequence). CDR3 length: 14 amino acids. Trimming at V came to 6 bases and at J to 3 bases, leaving 9 bases not matched to a gene. This chain uses TRBV20-1 with TRBJ2-7; the match to TRBD2 covers 9 bases. The TCR comes from a man over 45 who received an inactivated influenza vaccine. This specimen consisted of PBMCs from blood, obtained 11 to 12 days after vaccination. CDR3 sequence (DNA): TGCAGTGCCCCAAGGGGACTAGCCGACTACGAGCAGTACTTC. Protein product: CSAPRGLADYEQYF.